These T cell receptor beta chains were read from a single sample in a study of cytomegalovirus exposure and HLA in healthy donors. Clones were sequenced by immunoSEQ multiplex PCR, and TCRdb holds only the in-frame ones, with some missing. The sample records under 250,000 clones, about 81% being singletons. The sequenced material came from PBMCs. The receptors derive from a man aged 40-55 years in good health and CMV-seropositive. The CDR3 runs from the conserved cysteine through the conserved F or W. Each record gives: D gene, V gene, clone size, J gene, CDR3 length, CDR3 DNA, CDR3 protein. The D gene is left open where the match is weak. Clone sizes are given selectively: once, few, many, or a class where the clone is expanded.

D: -; V: TRBV10-2; size: -; J: TRBJ1-3; length: 16; DNA: TGCGCCAGCAGGGCGGGTGCCAGTTGGATTGGAAACACCATATATTTT; CDR3: CASRAGASWIGNTIYF
D: -; V: TRBV7-9; size: -; J: TRBJ1-2; length: 12; DNA: TGTGCCAGCAGCTTAGCGCGGGATGGCTACACCTTC; CDR3: CASSLARDGYTF
D: TRBD2; V: TRBV5-1; size: -; J: TRBJ2-1; length: 15; DNA: TGCGCCAGCAGGCTGACTAGCGCCCTTTACAATGAGCAGTTCTTC; CDR3: CASRLTSALYNEQFF
D: -; V: TRBV9; size: -; J: TRBJ2-1; length: 17; DNA: TGTGCCAGCAGCCCACGCCGCAGGCCGGGATTCTACAATGAGCAGTTCTTC; CDR3: CASSPRRRPGFYNEQFF
D: -; V: TRBV19; size: -; J: TRBJ1-2; length: 15; DNA: TGTGCCAGTAGACCTACCGGGACACTCGACACGGGCTACACCTTC; CDR3: CASRPTGTLDTGYTF
D: -; V: TRBV5-4; size: once; J: TRBJ2-6; length: 19; DNA: TGTGCCAGCAGCTTGGCCCTCTTCAGTCAGTTATCTGGGGCCAACGTCCTGACTTTC; CDR3: CASSLALFSQLSGANVLTF
D: -; V: TRBV20-1; size: once; J: TRBJ2-5; length: 11; DNA: TGCAGTGCTAGAGCGGGTGAGACCCAGTACTTC; CDR3: CSARAGETQYF
D: TRBD2; V: TRBV5-4; size: -; J: TRBJ2-7; length: 15; DNA: TGTGCCAGCAGCCTGACTAGCGGGCCCACCTACGAGCAGTACTTC; CDR3: CASSLTSGPTYEQYF
D: -; V: TRBV25-1; size: -; J: TRBJ1-5; length: 13; DNA: TGTGCCAGCAGTGAACAGGGAGGCCAGCCCCAGCATTTT; CDR3: CASSEQGGQPQHF
D: TRBD2; V: TRBV29-1; size: once; J: TRBJ2-2; length: 15; DNA: TGCAGCGTTACTTCTAGCGGGGTGAACACCGGGGAGCTGTTTTTT; CDR3: CSVTSSGVNTGELFF
D: -; V: TRBV19; size: few; J: TRBJ1-1; length: 15; DNA: TGTGCCAGTAGTATAAGAGGGGGACCGAACACTGAAGCTTTCTTT; CDR3: CASSIRGGPNTEAFF
D: -; V: TRBV6-5; size: -; J: TRBJ2-1; length: 14; DNA: TGTGCCAGCAGTCCCGGCCCGCGGGACGGTGAGCAGTTCTTC; CDR3: CASSPGPRDGEQFF
D: TRBD2; V: TRBV30; size: -; J: TRBJ2-1; length: 16; DNA: TGTGCCTGGAGTCCGGGACTAGCGATAGGCTACAATGAGCAGTTCTTC; CDR3: CAWSPGLAIGYNEQFF
D: TRBD2; V: TRBV29-1; size: -; J: TRBJ2-5; length: 15; DNA: TGCAGCGTTCAGAGGTTGGCGGGAGTGGGAGAGACCCAGTACTTC; CDR3: CSVQRLAGVGETQYF
D: -; V: TRBV4-1; size: -; J: TRBJ1-3; length: 15; DNA: TGCGCCAGCAGCCCGGCGGGACTGTTAGGAGACACCATATATTTT; CDR3: CASSPAGLLGDTIYF
D: -; V: TRBV5-1; size: -; J: TRBJ2-5; length: 16; DNA: TGCGCCAGCAGCCCTGGCCCACGACACAGAGAAGAGACCCAGTACTTC; CDR3: CASSPGPRHREETQYF
D: TRBD1; V: TRBV6-1; size: -; J: TRBJ1-4; length: 14; DNA: TGTGCCAGCAGCGCCGGGACAGGGTCAGAAAAACTGTTTTTT; CDR3: CASSAGTGSEKLFF
D: TRBD2; V: TRBV5-1; size: few; J: TRBJ2-7; length: 17; DNA: TGCGCCAGCAGCCTCGTCCCTAGGGGAGCGGGAGAGGGGGAGCAGTACTTC; CDR3: CASSLVPRGAGEGEQYF
D: -; V: TRBV15; size: once; J: TRBJ1-1; length: 15; DNA: TGTGCCACCAGTCGGTCGGAGGTGAGATCCACTGAAGCTTTCTTT; CDR3: CATSRSEVRSTEAFF
D: TRBD2; V: TRBV7-7; size: -; J: TRBJ2-1; length: 15; DNA: TGTGCTAGCAGCGTAGCGGGAGGACCTCAAAATGAGCAGTTCTTC; CDR3: CASSVAGGPQNEQFF
D: TRBD1; V: TRBV5-1; size: -; J: TRBJ1-4; length: 15; DNA: TGCGCCAGCAGCTTGGGGGACAGGGATCATGAAAAACTGTTTTTT; CDR3: CASSLGDRDHEKLFF
D: -; V: TRBV18; size: -; J: TRBJ2-1; length: 16; DNA: TGTGCCAGCTCACCACCTGGCCAGGCCCCTGGCAATGAGCAGTTCTTC; CDR3: CASSPPGQAPGNEQFF
D: TRBD2; V: TRBV18; size: -; J: TRBJ2-1; length: 17; DNA: TGTGCCAGCTCACCACCCGGACTAGCGGGAGTGAAATATGAGCAGTTCTTC; CDR3: CASSPPGLAGVKYEQFF
D: -; V: TRBV29-1; size: -; J: TRBJ2-2; length: 13; DNA: TGCAGCGTTGTTCGAGGGTACACCGGGGAGCTGTTTTTT; CDR3: CSVVRGYTGELFF
D: -; V: TRBV18; size: -; J: TRBJ1-1; length: 14; DNA: TGTGCCAGCTCACCGGGGGCGCGGAACACTGAAGCTTTCTTT; CDR3: CASSPGARNTEAFF
D: TRBD2; V: TRBV7-9; size: -; J: TRBJ2-1; length: 14; DNA: TGTGCCAGCAGCTTTCCCGGACTAGTAGGTGAGCAGTTCTTC; CDR3: CASSFPGLVGEQFF
D: TRBD1; V: TRBV7-2; size: -; J: TRBJ1-5; length: 14; DNA: TGTGCCAGCAGCTTAAGGACAGGGAATCAGCCCCAGCATTTT; CDR3: CASSLRTGNQPQHF
D: -; V: TRBV19; size: -; J: TRBJ1-2; length: 13; DNA: TGTGCCAGTAGTATAGATCGGGGGGTCGGCTACACCTTC; CDR3: CASSIDRGVGYTF
D: -; V: TRBV10-2; size: -; J: TRBJ2-3; length: 16; DNA: TGCGCCAGCAGTGAGTCGAGGGCGGGAAGCACAGATACGCAGTATTTT; CDR3: CASSESRAGSTDTQYF
D: -; V: TRBV5-4; size: -; J: TRBJ1-2; length: 13; DNA: TGTGCCAGCAGCTTGGACAGAAACTATGGCTACACCTTC; CDR3: CASSLDRNYGYTF
D: -; V: TRBV11-2; size: -; J: TRBJ1-5; length: 13; DNA: TGTGCCAGCAGCTCGGGGGAACCGGGGCCCCAGCATTTT; CDR3: CASSSGEPGPQHF
D: -; V: TRBV5-1; size: -; J: TRBJ1-1; length: 15; DNA: TGCGCCAGCAGCGCCGAGGGGAGGGCCGAGGGTGAAGCTTTCTTT; CDR3: CASSAEGRAEGEAFF
D: TRBD2; V: TRBV19; size: -; J: TRBJ2-7; length: 15; DNA: TGTGCCAGTAGTACGACTAGCGGATCCACCTACGAGCAGTACTTC; CDR3: CASSTTSGSTYEQYF
D: TRBD1; V: TRBV5-1; size: once; J: TRBJ1-1; length: 14; DNA: TGCGCCAGCAGTTTGGGACAGGGAAAGACTGAAGCTTTCTTT; CDR3: CASSLGQGKTEAFF
D: -; V: TRBV29-1; size: -; J: TRBJ1-2; length: 12; DNA: TGCAGCGTTGTTGTCAATAACTATGGCTACACCTTC; CDR3: CSVVVNNYGYTF
D: TRBD1; V: TRBV9; size: -; J: TRBJ2-7; length: 16; DNA: TGTGCCAGCAGCGTAGAAGTGACAGGGTACCTGAGCGAGCAGTACTTC; CDR3: CASSVEVTGYLSEQYF
D: TRBD1; V: TRBV5-1; size: -; J: TRBJ2-7; length: 14; DNA: TGCGCCAGCAGCTTCGCCAGGGGGTCCTACGAGCAGTACTTC; CDR3: CASSFARGSYEQYF
D: TRBD1; V: TRBV9; size: -; J: TRBJ1-1; length: 14; DNA: TGTGCCAGCAGCGCGGGACAGGGGAACACTGAAGCTTTCTTT; CDR3: CASSAGQGNTEAFF
D: TRBD1; V: TRBV7-9; size: -; J: TRBJ2-6; length: 17; DNA: TGTGCCAGCAGCTCCGGGACAGGGCTATCTGGGGCCAACGTCCTGACTTTC; CDR3: CASSSGTGLSGANVLTF
D: TRBD2; V: TRBV30; size: -; J: TRBJ2-3; length: 13; DNA: TGTGCCGCCCCGGGACTATTAACAGATACGCAGTATTTT; CDR3: CAAPGLLTDTQYF
D: TRBD1; V: TRBV11-2; size: -; J: TRBJ2-2; length: 15; DNA: TGTGCCAGCAGCTTGTATTCAGGGGGCACCGGGGAGCTGTTTTTT; CDR3: CASSLYSGGTGELFF
D: -; V: TRBV7-9; size: -; J: TRBJ1-3; length: 14; DNA: TGTGCCAGCAGTCTAGCCGGGCACAGAAACACCATATATTTT; CDR3: CASSLAGHRNTIYF
D: -; V: TRBV25-1; size: -; J: TRBJ2-3; length: 12; DNA: TGTGCCAGCGGGGCGAACACAGATACGCAGTATTTT; CDR3: CASGANTDTQYF
D: -; V: TRBV2; size: -; J: TRBJ2-1; length: 15; DNA: TGTGCCAGCAGGGGAGACTCCTCGGGTTACAATGAGCAGTTCTTC; CDR3: CASRGDSSGYNEQFF
D: TRBD1; V: TRBV4-1; size: once; J: TRBJ1-5; length: 19; DNA: TGCGCCAGCAGCCAGGTACCGGGACAGGGGGAAAGAAGCAATCAGCCCCAGCATTTT; CDR3: CASSQVPGQGERSNQPQHF
D: TRBD2; V: TRBV29-1; size: -; J: TRBJ2-5; length: 14; DNA: TGCAGCGTTGTTGAGGGATGGGAGGGGGAGACCCAGTACTTC; CDR3: CSVVEGWEGETQYF
D: -; V: TRBV27; size: -; J: TRBJ1-1; length: 13; DNA: TGTGCCAGCAGCCAGGGCCAACAGTTCGTAGCTTTCTTT; CDR3: CASSQGQQFVAFF
D: -; V: TRBV11-2; size: once; J: TRBJ2-7; length: 13; DNA: TGTGCCAGCAGCTTAGATGAGCCCTACGAGCAGTACTTC; CDR3: CASSLDEPYEQYF
D: -; V: TRBV6-4; size: -; J: TRBJ2-3; length: 15; DNA: TGTGCCAGACCGGGACGAGTAGCGGTGTCAGATACGCAGTATTTT; CDR3: CARPGRVAVSDTQYF
D: -; V: TRBV5-4; size: -; J: TRBJ1-5; length: 17; DNA: TGTGCCAGCAGCTTGGTGGGCGGGGGCGCAAGCAATCAGCCCCAGCATTTT; CDR3: CASSLVGGGASNQPQHF
D: -; V: TRBV6-1; size: -; J: TRBJ2-7; length: 13; DNA: TGTGCCAGCAGTGCCCAGGGTCCTTACGAGCAGTACTTC; CDR3: CASSAQGPYEQYF
D: TRBD1; V: TRBV13; size: -; J: TRBJ1-1; length: 15; DNA: TGTGCCAGCAGCTTGAGCGACAGGGGGAACACTGAAGCTTTCTTT; CDR3: CASSLSDRGNTEAFF
D: -; V: TRBV30; size: -; J: TRBJ1-1; length: 13; DNA: TGTGCCTGGAGTGGACGGGTCAACACTGAAGCTTTCTTT; CDR3: CAWSGRVNTEAFF
D: -; V: TRBV7-6; size: -; J: TRBJ1-1; length: 15; DNA: TGTGCCAGCAGCTTAGCTGCGCAGGGAAGCACTGAAGCTTTCTTT; CDR3: CASSLAAQGSTEAFF
D: -; V: TRBV5-1; size: -; J: TRBJ2-5; length: 13; DNA: TGCGCCAGCAGCTTGGACAGGCAAGAGACCCAGTACTTC; CDR3: CASSLDRQETQYF